This TCR beta chain was recovered during a study of T cell responses to AZD1222 COVID-19 vaccine. Whole-study results and caveats: Only 5 or 6 AZD1222 recipients tested seropositive at baseline. An increase in Spike-specific TCR breadth and depth was observed after two AZD1222 doses. Repertoires were collected only later (after the peak T cell response had occurred). Along spike, vaccine-associated CD4 TCRs were found throughout, with dominance at 160-218 and 743-854.

As concerns this clone: Its antigen is not known.

Profiled with immunoSEQ multiplex PCR; TCRdb holds only in-frame clones, not every one. The profile shows some 140,000 clones, 84% of them singletons. Germline CDR1 reads SGHTA; CDR2 reads FQGTGA. Trimming left V 6 bases short and J 0 bases short, with 12 bases between. The CDR3 has 14 amino acids. The sequence was obtained from an adult in good health. The material sequenced was peripheral blood, taken on day 0 of AZD1222 vaccination. The chain recombines TRBV7-3 with TRBJ2-7; a possible D gene is TRBD1 (6 bases). The DNA of the CDR3 is TGTGCCAGCAGGTCAACAGGGAGCTCCTACGAGCAGTACTTC. It specifies CASRSTGSSYEQYF.